Listed here are 31 T cell receptor beta chains from one sample, sequenced in a study of T cells in Graves' hyperthyroidism and ophthalmopathy. RNA transcripts were the template for amplifying TCR beta CDR3 regions. TCR CDR3 underwent first-round RT-PCR with the HTBI primer set. TCRdb fed the multiplex PCR reads into MiXCR, producing one record per CDR3 protein. The table shows 560,000 or so distinct CDR3 sequences, with just under 20% occurring only once. Sequenced material: blood. The receptor source for this set is a man aged 35-49 years with Graves' ophthalmopathy.

This clonotype has only a few counts. CDR3 in DNA: TGTGCCAGCAGCCTCCCCCCGGGACTAGCAGCGAAGACCCAGTACTTC. It codes for CASSLPPGLAAKTQYF. The gene calls are TRBV5-6 and TRBJ2-5, with TRBD2 matching 9 bases. Germline loops: CDR1 SGHDT, CDR2 YYEEEE. This CDR3 contains 16 residues. V lost 4 bases to trimming and J lost 6 bases; unmatched junction nucleotides: 13. The variable domain in full, with the rest retrieved from reference TRBV5-6 and TRBJ2-5, is DAGVTQSPTHLIKTRGQQVTLRCSPKSGHDTVSWYQQALGQGPQFIFQYYEEEERQRGNFPDRFSGHQFPNYSSELNVNALLLGDSALYLCASSLPPGLAAKTQYFGPGTRLLVL.

The chain recombines TRBV7-9 with TRBJ2-1; D remains unclear. The CDR3 covers 12 residues. The V and J ends lost 0 bases and 13 bases respectively, with 10 bases between them. Germline V gene sequence: CDR1 SEHNR, CDR2 FQNEAQ (reference sequence). CDR3 sequence: CASSLAMETQFF. DNA for the CDR3: TGTGCCAGCAGCTTAGCCATGGAGACCCAGTTCTTC.

V is TRBV29-1 and J is TRBJ2-1; 10 nucleotides align to TRBD2. The CDR3 totals 15 residues. Germline CDR1 is SQVTM and CDR2 is ANQGSEA. Trimming cost V 2 bases and J 2 bases; bases outside gene matches: 3. The CDR3 DNA reads TGCAGCGTTGAACTAGCGGGAGTAACCTACAATGAGCAGTTCTTC. This sequence encodes CSVELAGVTYNEQFF.

This clonotype was counted many times. The J gene is TRBJ1-2, the V gene TRBV12-3 or TRBV12-4; 7 nucleotides line up with TRBD1. The junction had 7 bases not matched to a gene; V was cut back by 4 bases and J by 2 bases. This CDR3 is 15 amino acids long. This chain's CDR3 is CASSSWTGLNYGYTF. The DNA of the CDR3 is TGTGCCAGCAGTTCTTGGACAGGATTAAACTATGGCTACACCTTC.

The chain joins TRBV11-1 to TRBJ1-1; D call uncertain. Trimming shortened V by 3 bases and J by 0 bases, and 8 bases separated the two germline ends. The germline V gene has CDR1 SGHAT and CDR2 FQDESV (reference sequence). CDR3 length equals 14 residues. The chain's CDR3 is CASSFRWLNTEAFF. The DNA for the CDR3 is TGTGCCAGCAGCTTTCGGTGGCTGAACACTGAAGCTTTCTTT.

This clonotype turned up a few times. The rearrangement links TRBV7-3 to TRBJ2-7; D may correspond to TRBD1 or TRBD2 (5 bases each). V was pared by 1 base and J by 5 bases, with 12 bases between. There are 14 residues in the CDR3. Germline V CDR1 and CDR2: SGHTA, FQGTGA. The CDR3 sequence is CASSLNPVGDEQYF. The CDR3 region has the DNA TGTGCCAGCAGCTTAAATCCGGTGGGGGACGAGCAGTACTTC.

V gene TRBV28 combines with J gene TRBJ2-7, with D possibly called TRBD1 or TRBD2 (5 bases each). Trimming took off 10 bases at V and 0 bases at J, with 16 bases between the two ends. Germline V gives CDR1 MDHEN, CDR2 SYDVKM. The CDR3 is made up of 14 amino acids. CDR3 in amino acids: CATSRGDISYEQYF. The CDR3 DNA reads TGTGCCACCTCGAGGGGTGACATCTCCTACGAGCAGTACTTC.

This chain links TRBV7-2 with TRBJ1-2, with D perhaps TRBD1 (6 bases). The CDR3 is 14 amino acids. Germline-derived CDR1 and CDR2 are SGHTA and FQGNSA. V lost 4 bases, J lost 4 bases, and 13 bases lay in between. CDR3 amino acids: CASSSDTGPYGYTF. CDR3 coding DNA: TGTGCCAGCAGCTCAGATACAGGGCCCTATGGCTACACCTTC.

This clonotype was counted a few times. The gene calls are TRBV25-1 and TRBJ1-1, with D unclear. This CDR3 has 14 residues. The germline V and J ends were trimmed by 2 bases and 3 bases, with 10 bases remaining between them. Germline CDR1 reads MGHDK; CDR2 reads SYGVNS. CDR3 in DNA: TGTGCCAGCAGTGAAGGTTGGGAGGACACTGAAGCTTTCTTT. Amino acid sequence: CASSEGWEDTEAFF.

As to this clonotype: The junction departs from germline at one end; a sequencing error may be responsible. The chain uses TRBV7-3 and TRBJ2-1, with 9 bases fitting TRBD1. CDR3 length equals 13 residues. CDR1 SGHTA and CDR2 FQGTGA come from the germline V gene. CDR3 loop: CAGSLTGGNEQFF. The CDR3, as DNA: TGTGCCGGCAGCTTGACAGGGGGCAATGAGCAGTTCTTC.

Ten or more counts support this clonotype. The chain employs TRBV12-3 or TRBV12-4 and TRBJ1-1, with 8 bases aligning to TRBD1. The CDR3 length is 14 residues. J gave up 7 bases and V 1 base, and 5 bases lay outside the gene matches. CDR3 DNA: TGTGCCAGCAGTTTAGGCCAGGGGGCGGATGAAGCTTTCTTT. Protein sequence: CASSLGQGADEAFF.

Concerning this clonotype itself: Because it lacks the conserved phenylalanine or tryptophan at the end, this CDR3 is likely a read error. The chain combines TRBV6-2 or TRBV6-3 with TRBJ2-3; D gene unclear. V was shortened by 0 bases and J by 3 bases, with 19 bases between the two germline ends. CDR3 length: 18 amino acids. CDR1 MNHEY and CDR2 SVGEGT come from the germline V gene. In DNA form, the CDR3 reads TGTGCCAGCAGTTACTCGGATCCCCGGCTAACTGGGACAGATACGCAGTATCTT. It translates to CASSYSDPRLTGTDTQYL.

The rearrangement joins TRBV6-1 to TRBJ2-1, with 8 bases lining up with TRBD2. Germline V CDR1 and CDR2: MNHNS, SASEGT. Trimming cost V 6 bases and J 5 bases; bases outside gene matches: 3. The CDR3 length is 13 residues. The CDR3 coding sequence is TGTGCCAGCAGAGCGGGGGTTCACAATGAGCAGTTCTTC. As protein: CASRAGVHNEQFF.

In its sample, this clonotype was seen many times. The rearrangement links TRBV6-2 or TRBV6-3 to TRBJ1-5; a possible D gene is TRBD1 (6 bases). Germline loops: CDR1 MNHEY, CDR2 SVGEGT. The V end was cut by 8 bases, the J end by 1 base, with 9 bases between. CDR3 size: 13 residues. The CDR3 nucleotides are TGTGCCAGCGGCGGGGGCAGCAATCAGCCCCAGCATTTT. Amino acids: CASGGGSNQPQHF.

In its sample, this clonotype was seen many times. The V call is TRBV5-1, the J call TRBJ2-1, with TRBD2 identical over 13 bases. Germline trimming cut 4 bases from V and 10 bases from J; bases unmatched to any gene: 8. The CDR3 runs 15 residues. Germline V gene data show CDR1 as SGHRS and CDR2 as YFSETQ. The CDR3 region is CASSPGLAGVVEQFF. CDR3 bases: TGCGCCAGCAGCCCAGGACTAGCGGGAGTAGTGGAGCAGTTCTTC.

CDR3 protein: CASSLPTYGYTF. The CDR3 region has the DNA TGTGCCAGCTCACTACCGACCTATGGCTACACCTTC. The genes are TRBV18 and TRBJ1-2; no clear D. V lost 4 bases and J lost 4, with 7 bases in between. Germline lookup yields CDR1 KGHSH and CDR2 LQKENI. This CDR3 region has 12 residues. Supplemented by reference TRBV18 and TRBJ1-2, the full variable domain reads NAGVMQNPRHLVRRRGQEARLRCSPMKGHSHVYWYRQLPEEGLKFMVYLQKENIIDESGMPKERFSAEFPKEGPSILRIQQVVRGDSAAYFCASSLPTYGYTFGSGTRLTVV.

The V gene is TRBV30, the J gene TRBJ2-7; D possibly corresponds to TRBD2 (5 bases). The CDR3 consists of 15 residues. The ends were cut back, 0 bases at V and 1 base at J, with 13 bases in the middle. From germline, CDR1 is GTSNPN and CDR2 SVGIG (reference sequence). The CDR3 spells CAWSVGGGKSYEQYF. Written as DNA, the CDR3 is TGTGCCTGGAGTGTCGGAGGAGGCAAGTCCTACGAGCAGTACTTC. Drawing the rest from reference TRBV30 and TRBJ2-7, the complete variable domain is SQTIHQWPATLVQPVGSPLSLECTVEGTSNPNLYWYRQAAGRGLQLLFYSVGIGQISSEVPQNLSASRPQDRQFILSSKKLLLSDSGFYLCAWSVGGGKSYEQYFGPGTRLTVT.

The table lists this clonotype with many counts. V gene TRBV6-2 or TRBV6-3 combines with J gene TRBJ2-7; TRBD1 agrees at 11 bases. The ends lost 10 bases at V and 4 bases at J; junction bases unmatched: 3. CDR1 MNHEY and CDR2 SVGEGT come from the germline V gene. The CDR3 is 12 residues long. CDR3 nucleotides: TGTGCCATTGGACAGGGGGCTTACGAGCAGTACTTC. It translates to CAIGQGAYEQYF.

This clonotype appeared a few times. The chain has TRBV4-1 and TRBJ2-3; 11 nucleotides match TRBD2. The CDR3 runs to 16 residues. V lost 4 bases, J lost 6 bases, and 9 bases stayed unmatched. Germline CDR1 is MGHRA and CDR2 is YSYEKL. Here the CDR3 DNA reads TGCGCCAGCAGCCGGTCACTAGCGGGGGTGGCGGATACGCAGTATTTT. This codes for CASSRSLAGVADTQYF.

This clonotype was seen at least ten times. The genes are TRBV7-9 and TRBJ2-1; the match to TRBD1 covers 8 bases. CDR3 length: 13 amino acids. J was trimmed by 8 bases and V by 5 bases; bases with no gene match: 5. Germline loops: CDR1 SEHNR, CDR2 FQNEAQ (reference sequence). The CDR3 region is CASSPGQGDEQFF. For the CDR3, the DNA is TGTGCCAGCAGCCCAGGACAGGGTGATGAGCAGTTCTTC.

This clonotype was counted ten times or more. The rearrangement links TRBV30 to TRBJ2-1; D is perhaps TRBD2 (5 bases). The CDR3 sequence is 12 residues long. CDR1 and CDR2 (germline): GTSNPN, SVGIG (reference sequence). CDR3 loop: CARRGLHNEQFF. CDR3 nucleotides: TGTGCTCGTCGCGGGCTGCACAATGAGCAGTTCTTC. Combining the CDR3 with reference TRBV30 and TRBJ2-1 gives the whole variable domain SQTIHQWPATLVQPVGSPLSLECTVEGTSNPNLYWYRQAAGRGLQLLFYSVGIGQISSEVPQNLSASRPQDRQFILSSKKLLLSDSGFYLCARRGLHNEQFFGPGTRLTVL.

This clonotype was found a few times. The chain combines TRBV7-2 with TRBJ1-1, with no clear D. The germline V and J ends were trimmed by 1 base and 1 base, with 10 bases remaining between them. Germline V gene data show CDR1 as SGHTA and CDR2 as FQGNSA. This CDR3 is built from 15 residues. CDR3 protein: CASSLGWGTNTEAFF. In DNA, the CDR3 is TGTGCCAGCAGCTTAGGCTGGGGAACGAACACTGAAGCTTTCTTT.

A few counts support this clonotype. The V and J genes are TRBV9 and TRBJ1-2; weak D call: TRBD1 (5 bases). Germline assignment: CDR1 SGDLS and CDR2 YYNGEE. The CDR3 runs 16 residues. The ends were cut back, 3 bases at V and 4 bases at J, with 19 bases in the middle. The CDR3 region has the DNA TGTGCCAGCAGCGCCGCTCCTCAGGGAAGAAGCTATGGCTACACCTTC. Translating gives CASSAAPQGRSYGYTF.

The gene calls are TRBV28 and TRBJ1-5; D gene unclear. V was clipped by 5 bases and J by 3 bases, with 5 bases between them. CDR3 size: 12 residues. Germline V gene lookup returns CDR1 MDHEN and CDR2 SYDVKM. The CDR3 protein is CASSEINQPQHF. DNA for the CDR3: TGTGCCAGCAGTGAGATCAATCAGCCCCAGCATTTT.

The rearrangement uses TRBV19 and TRBJ1-4, with D unclear. CDR1 and CDR2 from the germline V gene are LNHDA and SQIVND (reference sequence). This CDR3 contains 13 residues. Trimming cost V 8 bases and J 8 bases, with 15 bases left between them. DNA for the CDR3: TGTGCCAGTCGGTTGGCTGGCAGAGAAAAACTGTTTTTT. Amino acids: CASRLAGREKLFF.

Ten or more counts support this clonotype. CDR3: CASSPGEQTQYF. The DNA for the CDR3 is TGTGCCAGCTCACCGGGGGAACAGACCCAGTACTTC. The chain couples TRBV18 to TRBJ2-5, with D possibly being TRBD1 or TRBD2 (5 bases each). CDR1 is KGHSH, CDR2 LQKENI, per germline. The germline V and J ends were trimmed by 3 bases and 6 bases, with 8 bases remaining between them. The CDR3 is 12 amino acids.

The genes are TRBV5-4 and TRBJ2-6, with D perhaps TRBD1 (5 bases). Germline V lookup: CDR1 SGHNT, CDR2 YYREEE (reference sequence). V lost 5 bases, J lost 0 bases, and 15 bases lay in between. This CDR3 has 17 residues. CDR3 bases: TGTGCCAGCAGTCCGGACATGTCCTCCTCTGGGGCCAACGTCCTGACTTTC. Translation: CASSPDMSSSGANVLTF. The variable domain in full, with the rest retrieved from reference TRBV5-4 and TRBJ2-6, is ETGVTQSPTHLIKTRGQQVTLRCSSQSGHNTVSWYQQALGQGPQFIFQYYREEENGRGNFPPRFSGLQFPNYSSELNVNALELDDSALYLCASSPDMSSSGANVLTFGAGSRLTVL.

This clonotype was recorded a few times. This chain uses TRBV4-1 with TRBJ1-1; D unresolved. Trimming shortened V by 1 base and J by 1 base, and 10 bases separated the two germline ends. From germline, CDR1 is MGHRA and CDR2 YSYEKL. The CDR3 contains 15 residues. The CDR3 DNA follows: TGCGCCAGCAGCCAAGTACTAATACAGAACACTGAAGCTTTCTTT. Encoded protein: CASSQVLIQNTEAFF.

The chain joins TRBV11-2 to TRBJ1-3, with D hard to call. Trimming removed 2 bases from V and 0 bases from J, with 14 bases in between. Looked up from germline, CDR1 is SGHAT and CDR2 is FQNNGV. CDR3 length equals 17 residues. CDR3 nucleotides: TGTGCCAGCAGCTTACTTGGCGGCGGATACTCTGGAAACACCATATATTTT. As protein: CASSLLGGGYSGNTIYF.

Comments on this clonotype: At one of its ends the junction is not consistent with the germline gene, which may arise from a read error. The rearrangement uses TRBV7-2 and TRBJ1-5; 7 bases are a match to TRBD1. The CDR3 covers 15 residues. Germline CDR1 and CDR2: SGHTA and FQGNSA. This chain's CDR3 is CASSLGQGGNQLQHF. CDR3 coding DNA: TGTGCCAGCAGCTTAGGACAGGGTGGCAATCAGCTCCAGCATTTT.

J is TRBJ2-5 and V is TRBV5-1, with D maybe TRBD2 (6 bases). This CDR3 has 14 amino acids. Trimming removed 1 base from V and 2 bases from J, with 9 bases in between. Germline V CDR1 and CDR2: SGHRS, YFSETQ. This CDR3 is CASSLRGSQETQYF. The CDR3 coding sequence is TGCGCCAGCAGCTTGCGGGGGAGTCAAGAGACCCAGTACTTC.